Shown below are 16 T cell receptor beta chains from a single sample sequenced in a study of vaccination effects on CD4 cells after COVID-19. These receptors' targets are unknown. ViraFEST used viral peptide pools to expand antigen-specific CD4+ T cells before sequencing. Scientists isolated CD4+ T cells after a roughly nine-day culture period ended. Either the mRNA-1273 or the BNT162b2 vaccine was given to participants as two doses. TCRdb's table, derived via immunoSEQ multiplex PCR, lists solely in-frame clones and lacks some. Here the sample spans tens of thousands of clones, roughly 78% being singletons. The sequenced sample was CD4+ T cells from PBMCs cultured with HCoV-OC43 spike peptides, obtained after COVID-19 vaccination. The subset: HCoV-OC43 spike overlapping peptide pool stimulation. These receptors were taken from a human donor who received a COVID-19 vaccine.

This rearrangement joins TRBV5-1 to TRBJ2-1; a weak D match, TRBD2 (7 bases). Deletions cut 2 bases from V and 9 bases from J, with 18 bases between. Germline values: CDR1 SGHRS, CDR2 YFSETQ. This CDR3 has 15 residues. CDR3 nucleotide sequence: TGCGCCAGCAGCTTCGCGGGGGCCAACGCCGGTGAGCAGTTCTTC. This encodes CASSFAGANAGEQFF. Drawing the rest from reference TRBV5-1 and TRBJ2-1, the complete variable domain is KAGVTQTPRYLIKTRGQQVTLSCSPISGHRSVSWYQQTPGQGLQFLFEYFSETQRNKGNFPGRFSGRQFSNSRSEMNVSTLELGDSALYLCASSFAGANAGEQFFGPGTRLTVL.

This clone was seen a few times. The gene calls are TRBV5-1 and TRBJ2-1; D is possibly TRBD1 (6 bases). Germline V gene sequence: CDR1 SGHRS, CDR2 YFSETQ. Trimming left V 4 bases short and J 0 bases short, with 11 bases between. The CDR3 covers 15 residues. The CDR3 region is CASSAQDSSYNEQFF. The CDR3 DNA reads TGCGCCAGCAGCGCTCAGGACAGCTCCTACAATGAGCAGTTCTTC.

This clone was detected only a few times. The chain links TRBV5-1 to TRBJ2-2; TRBD1 agrees at 7 bases. CDR1 and CDR2 from the germline V gene are SGHRS and YFSETQ. The junction had 3 bases not matched to a gene; V was cut back by 3 bases and J by 4 bases. This CDR3 contains 14 residues. The CDR3 here is CASSWDRLTGELFF. The CDR3 DNA reads TGCGCCAGCAGCTGGGACAGACTCACCGGGGAGCTGTTTTTT.

The gene calls are TRBV24-1 and TRBJ1-2; D unresolved. Germline assignment: CDR1 KGHDR and CDR2 SFDVKD. This CDR3 has 13 residues. Trimming cost V 0 bases and J 2 bases, with 3 bases left between them. CDR3 residues: CATSDLVNYGYTF. The DNA of the CDR3 is TGTGCCACCAGTGATTTGGTAAACTATGGCTACACCTTC.

The rearrangement joins TRBV21-1 to TRBJ2-2; the table's D call, TRBD1, has no DNA check behind it. TRBV21-1 is noted as a pseudogene. This CDR3 comprises 15 residues. The CDR3 DNA follows: TGTGCCAGCACTCCGGGACAGGGGTTTAGCGGGGAGCTGTTTTTT. Its translation is CASTPGQGFSGELFF.

The chain employs TRBV6-4 and TRBJ1-1; D not resolved. This CDR3 has 14 amino acids. CDR1 and CDR2 (germline): MRHNA, SNTAGT. V was cut by 7 bases and J by 4 bases, with 16 bases left in between. CDR3 residues: CASKIGMTSTEAFF. In DNA, the CDR3 is TGTGCCAGCAAGATTGGTATGACGAGCACTGAAGCTTTCTTT.

The chain joins TRBV24-1 to TRBJ2-1; 7 bases match TRBD2. Germline V gene data show CDR1 as KGHDR and CDR2 as SFDVKD. The CDR3 sequence is 15 residues long. The V and J ends lost 4 bases and 7 bases, in that order; junction bases with no gene match: 9. The CDR3 bases are TGTGCCACCAGTGAGCCGACCGGGACTACGAATGAGCAGTTCTTC. Its translation: CATSEPTGTTNEQFF.

J is TRBJ1-4 and V is TRBV6-6; 9 positions agree with TRBD1. This CDR3 region has 15 residues. The V and J ends lost 5 bases and 5 bases, in that order; junction bases with no gene match: 6. CDR1 MNHNY and CDR2 SVGAGI come from the germline V gene (reference sequence). The CDR3 region is CASSNTGTGNEKLFF. CDR3 DNA: TGTGCCAGCAGTAATACCGGGACAGGGAATGAAAAACTGTTTTTT.

V is TRBV29-1 and J is TRBJ2-2, with D possibly called TRBD1 or TRBD2 (5 bases each). V gave up 5 bases and J gave up 0 bases, with 13 bases separating them. There are 15 residues in the CDR3. Germline V lookup: CDR1 SQVTM, CDR2 ANQGSEA. Here the CDR3 reads CSVLRRGANTGELFF. CDR3 bases: TGCAGCGTTCTACGACGGGGCGCGAACACCGGGGAGCTGTTTTTT.

This clone was counted once. The rearrangement uses TRBV10-3 and TRBJ2-7, with 10 bases fitting TRBD1. CDR1 and CDR2 from the germline V gene are ENHRY and SYGVKD. The junction had 7 bases not matched to a gene; V was cut back by 1 base and J by 4 bases. The CDR3 has 16 amino acids. The CDR3 nucleotides are TGTGCCATCAGTGAGTTCCCGGGACAGGGGATGTACGAGCAGTACGTC. This sequence encodes CAISEFPGQGMYEQYV.

The chain has TRBV19 and TRBJ2-4, with D unclear. The CDR3 runs to 13 residues. From germline, CDR1 is LNHDA and CDR2 SQIVND (reference sequence). V lost 8 bases, J lost 5 bases, and 13 bases lay in between. In DNA form, the CDR3 reads TGTGCCAGTGTCTCTCTTTGGGAAAACATTCAGTACTTC. Protein sequence: CASVSLWENIQYF.

The genes are TRBV6-5 and TRBJ1-2; TRBD1 matches at 7 bases. Germline V gene data show CDR1 as MNHEY and CDR2 as SVGAGI. Losses at the gene ends were 10 bases for V and 6 bases for J; bases not matched to a gene: 8. This CDR3 region has 12 residues. CDR3 nucleotide sequence: TGTGCCATACGGAGGGGGCGCGATGGCTACACCTTC. This codes for CAIRRGRDGYTF.

This clone was observed a few times. The rearrangement uses TRBV2 and TRBJ1-1; D is uncertain. Germline V CDR1 and CDR2: SNHLY, FYNNEI. The CDR3 contains 15 residues. Trimming stripped 4 bases from V and 0 bases from J, with 12 bases between. DNA of the CDR3: TGTGCCAGCAGTGGGAGCAGCACAATGAACACTGAAGCTTTCTTT. Translated, it gives CASSGSSTMNTEAFF.

The V call is TRBV7-7, the J call TRBJ1-1; D is undetermined. The CDR3 is 15 residues long. Germline V gene sequence: CDR1 SSHAT, CDR2 FNYEAQ (reference sequence). Trimming removed 3 bases from V and 0 bases from J, with 11 bases in between. CDR3: CASSFGPSMNTEAFF. The DNA for the CDR3 is TGTGCCAGCAGCTTTGGACCGAGCATGAACACTGAAGCTTTCTTT.

This clone has a single count. This sequence joins TRBV6-5 and TRBJ2-6; the D gene could be TRBD1 or TRBD2 (5 bases each). Trimming cost V 7 bases and J 0 bases, with 10 bases left between them. Looked up from germline, CDR1 is MNHEY and CDR2 is SVGAGI. CDR3 length equals 15 residues. CDR3 sequence (DNA): TGTGCCAGCACCATCGGGACCTCTGGGGCCAACGTCCTGACTTTC. Protein sequence: CASTIGTSGANVLTF.

V is TRBV5-1 and J is TRBJ1-2, with 7 bases lining up with TRBD1. The junction had 6 bases not matched to a gene; V was cut back by 4 bases and J by 0 bases. CDR1 and CDR2 from the germline V gene are SGHRS and YFSETQ. The CDR3 spans 15 residues. The CDR3 sequence: CASSTGDSTNYGYTF. The DNA for the CDR3 is TGCGCCAGCAGCACCGGGGACAGTACTAACTATGGCTACACCTTC.